The clone carrying this T cell receptor beta chain was seen only a few times. The antigen remains unidentified. This sample is drawn from a study of T cell repertoires in cytomegalovirus infection. The CDR3 contains 15 residues. Germline CDR1 reads MNHNS; CDR2 reads SASEGT. Trimming removed 0 bases from V and 7 bases from J, with 13 bases in between. Study-level results: Within the response measured ex vivo, HLA-C-restricted CMV-specific TCR beta clonotypes were dominant. Cumulative public TCR beta family frequency identified CMV carriers with the relevant HLA.

TCRdb independently ran MiXCR on the reads; one entry per CDR3 protein. The table lists approximately 190,000 distinct CDR3 sequences, about 30% of them singletons. V is TRBV6-1 and J is TRBJ1-5; D not resolved. Sequencing input: PBMCs. The TCR originated in a human donor in good health (CMV status not recorded). Some clones in this sample may be carry-over from other donors' samples. CDR3 sequence (DNA): TGTGCCAGCAGTGAAGCGCAAGGGTTTGGGCAGCCCCAGCATTTT. It translates to CASSEAQGFGQPQHF.